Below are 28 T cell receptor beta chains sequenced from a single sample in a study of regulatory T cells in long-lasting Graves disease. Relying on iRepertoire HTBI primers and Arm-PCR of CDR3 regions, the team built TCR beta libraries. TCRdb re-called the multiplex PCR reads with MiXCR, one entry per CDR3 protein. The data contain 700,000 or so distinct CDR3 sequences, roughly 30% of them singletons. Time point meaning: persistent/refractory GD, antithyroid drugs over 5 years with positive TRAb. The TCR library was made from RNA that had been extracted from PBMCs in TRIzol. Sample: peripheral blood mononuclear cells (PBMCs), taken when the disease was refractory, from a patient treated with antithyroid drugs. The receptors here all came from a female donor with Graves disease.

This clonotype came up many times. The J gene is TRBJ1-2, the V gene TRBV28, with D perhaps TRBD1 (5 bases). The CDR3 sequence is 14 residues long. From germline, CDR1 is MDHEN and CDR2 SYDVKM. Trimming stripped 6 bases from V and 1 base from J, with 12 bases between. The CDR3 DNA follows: TGTGCCAGCAGCCCCCCGGGGGGTAACTATGGCTACACCTTC. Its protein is CASSPPGGNYGYTF.

The CDR3 nucleotides read TGCGCCAGCAGAAGGACAGGGGCTTCCTACGAGCAGTACTTC. Translating it yields CASRRTGASYEQYF. The rearrangement uses TRBV5-1 and TRBJ2-7; TRBD1 agrees at 9 bases. V trimming: 5 bases; J trimming: 1 base; junction bases outside the gene matches: 4. Germline lookup yields CDR1 SGHRS and CDR2 YFSETQ. The CDR3 is made up of 14 amino acids.

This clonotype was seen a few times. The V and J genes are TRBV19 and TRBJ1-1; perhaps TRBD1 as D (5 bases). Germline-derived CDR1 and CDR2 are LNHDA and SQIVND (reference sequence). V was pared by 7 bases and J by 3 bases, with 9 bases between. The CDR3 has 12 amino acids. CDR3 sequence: CASTEGYTEAFF. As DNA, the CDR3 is TGTGCCAGTACGGAGGGGTACACTGAAGCTTTCTTT.

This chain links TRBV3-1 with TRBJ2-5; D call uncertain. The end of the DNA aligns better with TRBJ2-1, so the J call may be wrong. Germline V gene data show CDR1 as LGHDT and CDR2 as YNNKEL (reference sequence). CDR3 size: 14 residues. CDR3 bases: TGTGCCAGCAGCCAAGAACTTCACCCCAATGAGCAGTTCTTC. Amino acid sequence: CASSQELHPNEQFF.

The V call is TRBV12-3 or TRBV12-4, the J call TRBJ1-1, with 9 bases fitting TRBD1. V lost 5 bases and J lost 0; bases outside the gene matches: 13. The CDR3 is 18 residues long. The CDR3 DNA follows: TGTGCCAGCAGTCCCCGGACAGGGGAGATTTACATGAACACTGAAGCTTTCTTT. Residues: CASSPRTGEIYMNTEAFF.

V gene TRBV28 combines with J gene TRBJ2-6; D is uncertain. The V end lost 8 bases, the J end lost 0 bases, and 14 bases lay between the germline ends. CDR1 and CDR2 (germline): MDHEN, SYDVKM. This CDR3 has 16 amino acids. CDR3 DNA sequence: TGTGCCAGCGCGACCCCCACCCCCTCTGGGGCCAACGTCCTGACTTTC. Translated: CASATPTPSGANVLTF.

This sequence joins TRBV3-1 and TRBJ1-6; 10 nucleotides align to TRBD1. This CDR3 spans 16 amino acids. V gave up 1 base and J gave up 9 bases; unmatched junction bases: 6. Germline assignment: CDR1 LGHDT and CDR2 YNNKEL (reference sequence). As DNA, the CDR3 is TGTGCCAGCAGCCAAGCCGGGACAGGGGAGTTTTCACCCCTCCACTTT. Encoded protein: CASSQAGTGEFSPLHF.

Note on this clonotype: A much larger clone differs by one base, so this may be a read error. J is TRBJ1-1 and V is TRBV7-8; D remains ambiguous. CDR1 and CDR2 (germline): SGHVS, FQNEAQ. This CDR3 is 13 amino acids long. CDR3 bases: TGTGGCAGCAGCCCTCACATGAACACTGAAGCTTTCTTT. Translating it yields CGSSPHMNTEAFF.

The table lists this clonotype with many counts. The chain's CDR3 is CASSLGPGQGYGYTF. In DNA, the CDR3 is TGTGCCAGCAGCTTAGGGCCGGGACAGGGGTATGGCTACACCTTC. The V gene is TRBV7-8, the J gene TRBJ1-2, with 10 nucleotides matching TRBD1. The CDR3 is 15 residues long. Trimming took 1 base from V and 5 from J; bases not matched to a gene: 4. The germline V gene has CDR1 SGHVS and CDR2 FQNEAQ.

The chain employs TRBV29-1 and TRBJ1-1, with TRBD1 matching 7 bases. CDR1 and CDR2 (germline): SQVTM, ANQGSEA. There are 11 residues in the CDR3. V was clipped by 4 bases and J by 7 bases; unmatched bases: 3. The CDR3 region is CSVVRDSEAFF. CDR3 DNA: TGCAGCGTTGTCCGGGACAGTGAAGCTTTCTTT. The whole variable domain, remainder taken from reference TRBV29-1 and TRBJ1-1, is SAVISQKPSRDICQRGTSLTIQCQVDSQVTMMFWYRQQPGQSLTLIATANQGSEATYESGFVIDKFPISRPNLTFSTLTVSNMSPEDSSIYLCSVVRDSEAFFGQGTRLTVV.

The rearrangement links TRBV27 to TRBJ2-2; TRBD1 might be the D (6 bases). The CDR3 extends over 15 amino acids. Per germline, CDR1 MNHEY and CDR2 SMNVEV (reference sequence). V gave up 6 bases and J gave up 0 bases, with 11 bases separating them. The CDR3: CASRTGTSNTGELFF. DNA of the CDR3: TGTGCCAGCAGGACCGGGACATCGAACACCGGGGAGCTGTTTTTT.

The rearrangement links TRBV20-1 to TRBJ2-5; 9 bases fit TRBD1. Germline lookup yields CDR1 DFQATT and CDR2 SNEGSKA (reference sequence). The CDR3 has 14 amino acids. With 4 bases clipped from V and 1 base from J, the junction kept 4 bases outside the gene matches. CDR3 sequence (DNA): TGCAGTGCTATCGCGACAGGGGGCCAAGAGACCCAGTACTTC. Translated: CSAIATGGQETQYF.

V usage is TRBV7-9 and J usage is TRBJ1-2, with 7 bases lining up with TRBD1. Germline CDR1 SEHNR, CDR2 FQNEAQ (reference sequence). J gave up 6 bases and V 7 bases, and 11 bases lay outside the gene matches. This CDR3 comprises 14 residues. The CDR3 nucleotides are TGTGCCAGCAACCCTGGGGACAGCCTTCATGGCTACACCTTC. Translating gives CASNPGDSLHGYTF.

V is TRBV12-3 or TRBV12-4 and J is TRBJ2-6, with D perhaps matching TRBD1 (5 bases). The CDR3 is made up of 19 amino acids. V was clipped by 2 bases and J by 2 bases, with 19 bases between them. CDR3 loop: CASSLWRAGRTAGANVLTF. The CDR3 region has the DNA TGTGCCAGCAGTTTATGGAGAGCAGGGCGTACGGCTGGGGCCAACGTCCTGACTTTC.

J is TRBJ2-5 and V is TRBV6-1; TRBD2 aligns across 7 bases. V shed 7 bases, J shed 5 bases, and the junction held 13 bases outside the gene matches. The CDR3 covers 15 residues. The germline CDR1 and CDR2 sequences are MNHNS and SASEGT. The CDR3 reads CASTATGRETETQYF. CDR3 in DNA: TGTGCCAGCACCGCCACTGGGCGGGAGACGGAGACCCAGTACTTC.

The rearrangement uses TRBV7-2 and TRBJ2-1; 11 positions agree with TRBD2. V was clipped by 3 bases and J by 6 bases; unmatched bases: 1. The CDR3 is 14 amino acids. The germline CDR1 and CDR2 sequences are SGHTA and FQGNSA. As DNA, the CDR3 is TGTGCCAGCAGCTTTAGCGGGAGGGGCAATGAGCAGTTCTTC. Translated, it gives CASSFSGRGNEQFF.

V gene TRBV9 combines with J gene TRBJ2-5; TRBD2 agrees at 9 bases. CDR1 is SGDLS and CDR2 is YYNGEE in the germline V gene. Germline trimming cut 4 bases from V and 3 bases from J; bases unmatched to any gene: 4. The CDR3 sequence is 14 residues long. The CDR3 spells CASSSIAGEETQYF. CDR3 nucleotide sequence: TGTGCCAGCAGCAGTATAGCGGGAGAAGAGACCCAGTACTTC.

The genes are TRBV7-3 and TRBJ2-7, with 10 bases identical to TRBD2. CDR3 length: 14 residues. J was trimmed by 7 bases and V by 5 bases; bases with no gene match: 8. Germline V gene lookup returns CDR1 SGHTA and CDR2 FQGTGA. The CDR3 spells CASSHLAGDYEQYF. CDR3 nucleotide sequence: TGTGCCAGCAGCCACCTAGCGGGAGACTATGAGCAGTACTTC.

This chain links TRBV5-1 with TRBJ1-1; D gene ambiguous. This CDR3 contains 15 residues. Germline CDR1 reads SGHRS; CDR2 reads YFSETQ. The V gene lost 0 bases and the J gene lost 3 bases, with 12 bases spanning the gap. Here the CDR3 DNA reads TGCGCCAGCAGCTTGGCCGGCAGAGGATACACTGAAGCTTTCTTT. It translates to CASSLAGRGYTEAFF.

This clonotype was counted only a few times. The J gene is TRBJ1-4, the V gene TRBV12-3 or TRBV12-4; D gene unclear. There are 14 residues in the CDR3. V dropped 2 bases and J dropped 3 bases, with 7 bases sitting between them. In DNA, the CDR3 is TGTGCCAGCAGTTTAACAGAACCTAATGAAAAACTGTTTTTT. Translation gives CASSLTEPNEKLFF.

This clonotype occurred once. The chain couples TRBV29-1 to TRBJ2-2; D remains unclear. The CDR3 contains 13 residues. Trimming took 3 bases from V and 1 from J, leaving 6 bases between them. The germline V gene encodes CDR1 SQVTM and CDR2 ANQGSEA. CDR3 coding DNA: TGCAGCGTTGACATACAGAACACCGGGGAGCTGTTTTTT. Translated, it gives CSVDIQNTGELFF.

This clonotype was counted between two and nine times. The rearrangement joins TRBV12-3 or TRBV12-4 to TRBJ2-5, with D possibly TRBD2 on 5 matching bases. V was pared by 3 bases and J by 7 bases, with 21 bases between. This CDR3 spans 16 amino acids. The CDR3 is CASSLGASQPPGTQYF. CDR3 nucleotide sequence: TGTGCCAGCAGTTTGGGCGCTAGCCAACCGCCGGGGACCCAGTACTTC.

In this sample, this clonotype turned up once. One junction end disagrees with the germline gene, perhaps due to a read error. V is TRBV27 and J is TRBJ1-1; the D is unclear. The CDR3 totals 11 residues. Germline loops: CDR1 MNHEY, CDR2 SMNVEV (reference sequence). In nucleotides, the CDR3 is TGTGTCAGCAGTAAGGGTTCTGAAGCTTTCTTT. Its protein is CVSSKGSEAFF.

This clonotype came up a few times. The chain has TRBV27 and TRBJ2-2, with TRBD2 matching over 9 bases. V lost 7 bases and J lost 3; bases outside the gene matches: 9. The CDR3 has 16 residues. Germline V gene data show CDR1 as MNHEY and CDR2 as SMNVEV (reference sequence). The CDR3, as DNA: TGTGCCAGCACGCTAAATAGCGGGAGTGACACCGGGGAGCTGTTTTTT. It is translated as CASTLNSGSDTGELFF.

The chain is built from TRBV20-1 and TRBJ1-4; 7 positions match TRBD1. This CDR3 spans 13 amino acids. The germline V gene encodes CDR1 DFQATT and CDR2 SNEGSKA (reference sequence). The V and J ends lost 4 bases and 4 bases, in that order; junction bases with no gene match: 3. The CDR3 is CSATYRGNEKLFF. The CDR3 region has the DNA TGCAGTGCTACCTACAGGGGTAATGAAAAACTGTTTTTT.

The CDR3 DNA is TGTGCCAGCAGGACTTTCGCCCCTCGGCCTAGCGGGACCTACGAGCAGTACTTC. This codes for CASRTFAPRPSGTYEQYF. The V gene is TRBV11-2, the J gene TRBJ2-7; 9 bases are shared with TRBD2. The CDR3 has 18 amino acids. Germline CDR1 SGHAT, CDR2 FQNNGV. Unmatched junction bases numbered 17, after V lost 6 bases and J lost 2 bases.

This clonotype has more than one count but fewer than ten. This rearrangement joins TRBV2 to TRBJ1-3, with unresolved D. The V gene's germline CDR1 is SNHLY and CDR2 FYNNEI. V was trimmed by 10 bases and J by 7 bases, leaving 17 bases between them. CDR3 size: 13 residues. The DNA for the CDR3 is TGTGCCACCGCGTGGGAAGTGAAGAACACCATATATTTT. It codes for CATAWEVKNTIYF. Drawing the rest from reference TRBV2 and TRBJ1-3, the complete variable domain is EPEVTQTPSHQVTQMGQEVILRCVPISNHLYFYWYRQILGQKVEFLVSFYNNEISEKSEIFDDQFSVERPDGSNFTLKIRSTKLEDSAMYFCATAWEVKNTIYFGEGSWLTVV.

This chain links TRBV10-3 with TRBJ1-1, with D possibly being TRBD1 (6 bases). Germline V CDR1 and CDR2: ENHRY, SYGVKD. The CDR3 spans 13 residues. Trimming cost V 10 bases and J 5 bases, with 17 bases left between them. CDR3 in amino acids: CATIAGVGTEAFF. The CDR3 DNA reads TGTGCCACCATCGCAGGGGTTGGTACTGAAGCTTTCTTT.